One sample yielded the 22 T cell receptor beta chains listed below, sequenced in a study of CD8 T cells in ankylosing spondylitis. Overall study results and limits: The study identified a TCR beta motif of several highly homologous variants that appeared characteristic of ankylosing spondylitis blood.

Their antigens are not known. MiXCR, run by TCRdb on the 5' RACE reads, gives a single entry per CDR3 protein. The sample yields over 450,000 distinct CDR3 sequences, approximately 12% seen once. Sequenced: blood, either unsorted or a sorted T cell fraction (not recorded which). The receptors shown here come from a male donor with ankylosing spondylitis.

The gene calls are TRBV29-1 and TRBJ2-5; tentatively, D is TRBD2 (6 bases). Germline V CDR1 and CDR2: SQVTM, ANQGSEA. Trimming shortened V by 7 bases and J by 2 bases, and 11 bases separated the two germline ends. The CDR3 contains 12 residues. The CDR3 spells CSAREPQETQYF. As DNA, the CDR3 is TGCAGCGCTCGGGAGCCTCAAGAGACCCAGTACTTC.

This clonotype was counted only a few times. The gene calls are TRBV10-3 and TRBJ1-1, with D tentatively TRBD1 (5 bases). Trimming removed 10 bases from V and 1 base from J, with 13 bases in between. The CDR3 loop spans 13 amino acids. The germline V gene encodes CDR1 ENHRY and CDR2 SYGVKD. CDR3 loop: CASTGTENTEAFF. CDR3 DNA sequence: TGTGCCAGCACCGGGACGGAGAACACTGAAGCTTTCTTT.

In its sample, this clonotype was seen many times. The chain couples TRBV7-2 to TRBJ2-3, with D unresolved. V lost 3 bases and J lost 2, with 3 bases in between. Germline CDR1 and CDR2: SGHTA and FQGNSA. There are 12 residues in the CDR3. The CDR3 loop reads CASSFFTDTQYF. The CDR3 DNA is TGTGCCAGCAGCTTCTTCACAGATACGCAGTATTTT.

This chain uses TRBV5-1 with TRBJ2-2; TRBD1 might be the D (5 bases). The CDR3 length is 15 residues. With 5 bases removed from V and 0 bases from J, the gap between germline ends came to 11 bases. Germline V gene data show CDR1 as SGHRS and CDR2 as YFSETQ. In DNA form, the CDR3 reads TGCGCCAGCAGGTCGACAGCTACGAACACCGGGGAGCTGTTTTTT. It encodes CASRSTATNTGELFF.

The J gene is TRBJ2-1, the V gene TRBV7-9; 10 positions match TRBD2. Germline V gives CDR1 SEHNR, CDR2 FQNEAQ (reference sequence). The CDR3 extends over 14 amino acids. The V gene end was trimmed by 6 bases and the J gene end by 10 bases; junction bases not matched to a gene: 9. The CDR3 region is CASSILAGADEQFF. CDR3 nucleotide sequence: TGTGCCAGCAGTATTCTAGCGGGAGCAGACGAGCAGTTCTTC. The full variable domain, rest sourced from reference TRBV7-9 and TRBJ2-1, is DTGVSQNPRHKITKRGQNVTFRCDPISEHNRLYWYRQTLGQGPEFLTYFQNEAQLEKSRLLSDRFSAERPKGSFSTLEIQRTEQGDSAMYLCASSILAGADEQFFGPGTRLTVL.

The table lists this clonotype with a few counts. The chain employs TRBV14 and TRBJ2-3; 7 bases agree with TRBD1. CDR3 length: 17 residues. The V gene end was trimmed by 0 bases and the J gene end by 1 base; junction bases not matched to a gene: 7. Germline loops: CDR1 SGHDN, CDR2 FVKESK. CDR3 nucleotides: TGTGCCAGCAGCCAAGATCGGGTAGGGGGCGGCACAGATACGCAGTATTTT. This encodes CASSQDRVGGGTDTQYF. The variable domain in full, completed from reference TRBV14 and TRBJ2-3, reads EAGVTQFPSHSVIEKGQTVTLRCDPISGHDNLYWYRRVMGKEIKFLLHFVKESKQDESGMPNNRFLAERTGGTYSTLKVQPAELEDSGVYFCASSQDRVGGGTDTQYFGPGTRLTVL.

This clonotype was observed a handful of times. The V and J genes are TRBV7-2 and TRBJ1-5, with a weak D call TRBD1 (6 bases). Germline-derived CDR1 and CDR2 are SGHTA and FQGNSA. This CDR3 region has 15 residues. Trimming took 4 bases from V and 3 from J, leaving 13 bases between them. CDR3 in amino acids: CASSSRWGANQPQHF. The CDR3 coding sequence is TGTGCCAGCAGCTCCAGGTGGGGGGCCAATCAGCCCCAGCATTTT.

This clonotype was counted ten times or more. The chain employs TRBV12-3 or TRBV12-4 and TRBJ1-6; D is undetermined. Trimming pared 3 bases from V and 4 bases from J, leaving 7 bases between. The CDR3 is 14 amino acids. The CDR3 protein is CASSLRGYNSPLHF. CDR3 in DNA: TGTGCCAGCAGTTTGCGAGGGTATAATTCACCCCTCCACTTT.

This clonotype was observed at least ten times. J is TRBJ1-1 and V is TRBV30, with D tentatively TRBD1 (5 bases). Trimming removed 0 bases from V and 0 bases from J, with 11 bases in between. Per germline, CDR1 GTSNPN and CDR2 SVGIG (reference sequence). This CDR3 is built from 15 residues. Written as DNA, the CDR3 is TGTGCCTGGAGTGTACAGGAATCCATGAACACTGAAGCTTTCTTT. Protein sequence: CAWSVQESMNTEAFF.

The chain joins TRBV7-2 to TRBJ2-5; 9 positions agree with TRBD2. The germline gives CDR1 SGHTA, CDR2 FQGNSA. Losses at the gene ends were 3 bases for V and 7 bases for J; bases not matched to a gene: 9. This CDR3 contains 15 residues. CDR3 nucleotide sequence: TGTGCCAGCAGCTTGGACCCTAGCGGGACTGGGACCCAGTACTTC. Amino acid sequence: CASSLDPSGTGTQYF. Supplemented by reference TRBV7-2 and TRBJ2-5, the full variable domain reads GAGVSQSPSNKVTEKGKDVELRCDPISGHTALYWYRQSLGQGLEFLIYFQGNSAPDKSGLPSDRFSAERTGGSVSTLTIQRTQQEDSAVYLCASSLDPSGTGTQYFGPGTRLLVL.

The chain employs TRBV6-5 and TRBJ2-7, with D possibly matching TRBD2 (6 bases). The CDR3 loop spans 14 amino acids. Per the germline V gene, CDR1 is MNHEY and CDR2 is SVGAGI. V was trimmed by 0 bases and J by 7 bases, leaving 13 bases between them. The CDR3 protein is CASSYSIGAGEQYV. CDR3 DNA sequence: TGTGCCAGCAGTTACTCGATCGGGGCGGGAGAGCAGTACGTC.

Only a few counts were recorded for this clonotype. This chain uses TRBV19 with TRBJ2-1, with D perhaps assigned TRBD1 or TRBD2 (6 bases each). Germline assignment: CDR1 LNHDA and CDR2 SQIVND (reference sequence). Deletions cut 3 bases from V and 4 bases from J, with 10 bases between. There are 14 residues in the CDR3. CDR3 amino acids: CASSIRGRYNEQFF. In nucleotides, the CDR3 is TGTGCCAGTAGTATTCGGGGGCGGTACAATGAGCAGTTCTTC.

This clonotype has a count of ten or more. The rearrangement links TRBV12-3 or TRBV12-4 to TRBJ1-5; D possibly corresponds to TRBD1 (5 bases). V was trimmed by 3 bases and J by 11 bases, leaving 17 bases between them. The CDR3 length is 14 residues. Here the CDR3 DNA reads TGTGCCAGCAGTTTTGCGGGGGTTCATAGAGCCCAGCATTTT. This sequence encodes CASSFAGVHRAQHF.

V gene TRBV2 combines with J gene TRBJ1-1, with D unresolved. Trimming took off 1 base at V and 0 bases at J, with 3 bases between the two ends. The CDR3 consists of 13 residues. Germline V gene lookup returns CDR1 SNHLY and CDR2 FYNNEI. CDR3 coding DNA: TGTGCCAGCAGTGAAGGCGTGAACACTGAAGCTTTCTTT. It is translated as CASSEGVNTEAFF.

The DNA of the CDR3 is TGTGCCAGCAGCTATATTCCACGGGACAGGGGGCAATTGGGCGGGGAGCTGTTTTTT. It yields the protein CASSYIPRDRGQLGGELFF. The V and J genes are TRBV7-7 and TRBJ2-2; 12 nucleotides align to TRBD1. The CDR3 extends over 19 amino acids. In germline, CDR1 is SSHAT, CDR2 FNYEAQ (reference sequence). The trim removed 4 bases at V and 7 bases at J, leaving 16 bases unmatched.

This clonotype was seen many times. The chain links TRBV11-2 to TRBJ1-1, with D possibly being TRBD1 (5 bases). Deletions cut 3 bases from V and 6 bases from J, with 14 bases between. CDR3 length equals 14 residues. The germline V gene has CDR1 SGHAT and CDR2 FQNNGV. CDR3 protein: CASSFRLGDAEAFF. CDR3 coding DNA: TGTGCCAGCAGCTTTAGATTAGGGGATGCTGAAGCTTTCTTT.

In this sample, this clonotype turned up a few times. The rearrangement links TRBV30 to TRBJ2-7; TRBD2 matches 10 bases. Germline CDR1 is GTSNPN and CDR2 is SVGIG (reference sequence). The ends lost 2 bases at V and 3 bases at J; junction bases unmatched: 7. The CDR3 spans 15 residues. The CDR3 DNA follows: TGTGCCTGGAGTAAGCCGAGGACTAGCGGCTACGAGCAGTACTTC. Translating it yields CAWSKPRTSGYEQYF.

The chain combines TRBV5-1 with TRBJ2-5; D possibly corresponds to TRBD1 (5 bases). The CDR3 is made up of 13 amino acids. Trimming left V 2 bases short and J 4 bases short, with 9 bases between. CDR1 SGHRS and CDR2 YFSETQ come from the germline V gene. The CDR3 DNA sequence: TGCGCCAGCAGCTTTTCAGGGTTAGAGACCCAGTACTTC. This translates into CASSFSGLETQYF. The whole variable domain, remainder taken from reference TRBV5-1 and TRBJ2-5, is KAGVTQTPRYLIKTRGQQVTLSCSPISGHRSVSWYQQTPGQGLQFLFEYFSETQRNKGNFPGRFSGRQFSNSRSEMNVSTLELGDSALYLCASSFSGLETQYFGPGTRLLVL.

This clonotype was counted between two and nine times. The rearrangement joins TRBV3-1 to TRBJ2-1; 7 positions agree with TRBD2. The CDR3 has 15 amino acids. Germline V gene lookup returns CDR1 LGHDT and CDR2 YNNKEL (reference sequence). After removal of 0 bases from V and 10 bases from J, the junction contained 9 bases not matched to a gene. The CDR3 sequence is CASSQDGWEGPEQFF. Here the CDR3 DNA reads TGTGCCAGCAGCCAAGATGGATGGGAGGGCCCAGAGCAGTTCTTC.

This clonotype was observed a few times. This chain joins TRBV12-3 or TRBV12-4 and TRBJ2-3; D perhaps matches TRBD1 (5 bases). CDR3 size: 14 residues. V was clipped by 6 bases and J by 3 bases, with 13 bases between them. The chain's CDR3 is CASSNTRQTDTQYF. CDR3 DNA: TGTGCCAGCAGCAATACCAGACAGACAGATACGCAGTATTTT.

This clonotype was observed many times. The chain joins TRBV6-2 or TRBV6-3 to TRBJ2-7; D may be TRBD2 (6 bases). The V gene's germline CDR1 is MNHEY and CDR2 SVGEGT. The CDR3 covers 15 residues. Trimming stripped 6 bases from V and 5 bases from J, with 20 bases between. The CDR3 nucleotides read TGTGCCAGCAGCCCCCTGGTCAGGGAGGTTAACGAGCAGTACTTC. This encodes CASSPLVREVNEQYF.

The rearrangement links TRBV7-2 to TRBJ2-3, with D uncertain. The germline V gene has CDR1 SGHTA and CDR2 FQGNSA. V was pared by 3 bases and J by 3 bases, with 16 bases between. The CDR3 is 16 residues long. The CDR3 loop is CASSFRPTTGTDTQYF. In DNA form, the CDR3 reads TGTGCCAGCAGCTTTCGACCCACTACGGGTACAGATACGCAGTATTTT.